The 16 T cell receptor beta chains presented below share a single source sample, sequenced in a study of human T cells and chemical hapten exposure. Time point defined: patch test 1, 2 weeks after DPC sensitization. Treatment noted: therapeutic diphenylcyclopropenone sensitization with weekly scalp DPC. TCRdb independently ran MiXCR on the RACE reads; one entry per CDR3 protein. The table shows roughly 380,000 distinct CDR3 sequences, with 4.8% occurring only once. Source: whole blood, taken in connection with sensitization to the hapten diphenylcyclopropenone (DPC). The receptor source for this set is a woman between 50 and 59 years old with alopecia areata. Some clones in this sample may be carry-over from other donors' samples.

This clonotype has a count of ten or more. This sequence joins TRBV6-5 and TRBJ2-3, with 13 bases matching TRBD2. The CDR3 consists of 15 residues. V trimming: 2 bases; J trimming: 4 bases; junction bases outside the gene matches: 0. Germline lookup yields CDR1 MNHEY and CDR2 SVGAGI. CDR3 nucleotides: TGTGCCAGCAGTTACACTAGCGGGGGGGCAGATACGCAGTATTTT. Translated, it gives CASSYTSGGADTQYF.

The sample holds many counts of this clonotype. The chain combines TRBV29-1 with TRBJ2-1; maybe TRBD2 (6 bases). The ends were cut back, 6 bases at V and 3 bases at J, with 12 bases in the middle. The CDR3 length is 13 residues. Looked up from germline, CDR1 is SQVTM and CDR2 is ANQGSEA. This CDR3 reads CSVVAEVYNEQFF. The CDR3 region has the DNA TGCAGCGTAGTAGCGGAAGTCTACAATGAGCAGTTCTTC.

Only a few counts were recorded for this clonotype. V and J are TRBV20-1 and TRBJ2-7, with D possibly called TRBD1 or TRBD2 (5 bases each). Trimming took off 7 bases at V and 1 base at J, with 20 bases between the two ends. Germline CDR1 reads DFQATT; CDR2 reads SNEGSKA (reference sequence). CDR3 size: 15 residues. In DNA, the CDR3 is TGCAGTGTTAAGGGAGAGGGGAAGATGTCCTACGAGCAGTACTTC. Translating gives CSVKGEGKMSYEQYF.

The chain links TRBV12-3 or TRBV12-4 to TRBJ1-4; D ambiguous. V gave up 5 bases and J gave up 7 bases, with 11 bases separating them. The CDR3 extends over 13 amino acids. The DNA of the CDR3 is TGTGCCAGCAGTCCGAGCATGATTGAAAAACTGTTTTTT. Its protein is CASSPSMIEKLFF.

In this sample, this clonotype turned up a few times. The chain uses TRBV7-2 and TRBJ2-3; D gene ambiguous. The germline gives CDR1 SGHTA, CDR2 FQGNSA. The CDR3 covers 14 residues. V dropped 6 bases and J dropped 1 base, with 11 bases sitting between them. CDR3 amino acids: CASSSTAGTDTQYF. The CDR3 DNA follows: TGTGCCAGCAGTTCGACTGCTGGCACAGATACGCAGTATTTT.

Only a few counts were recorded for this clonotype. This chain links TRBV7-2 with TRBJ2-5; 10 bases match TRBD2. The CDR3 has 16 residues. Germline values: CDR1 SGHTA, CDR2 FQGNSA. V trimming: 1 base; J trimming: 2 bases; junction bases outside the gene matches: 4. CDR3: CASSLGTSGVQETQYF. In DNA, the CDR3 is TGTGCCAGCAGCTTAGGGACTAGCGGAGTACAAGAGACCCAGTACTTC.

This clonotype showed up many times. The chain joins TRBV5-1 to TRBJ1-1; 7 bases agree with TRBD1. V lost 4 bases, J lost 5 bases, and 11 bases stayed unmatched. Germline CDR1 is SGHRS and CDR2 is YFSETQ. The CDR3 runs to 15 residues. CDR3 protein: CASSLDGRGWTEAFF. In DNA form, the CDR3 reads TGCGCCAGCAGCCTGGACGGCAGGGGGTGGACTGAAGCTTTCTTT.

This clonotype has more than one count but fewer than ten. The rearrangement links TRBV6-2 or TRBV6-3 to TRBJ2-5; 11 nucleotides match TRBD2. J was trimmed by 5 bases and V by 3 bases; bases with no gene match: 17. From germline, CDR1 is MNHEY and CDR2 SVGEGT. The CDR3 runs to 19 residues. CDR3 nucleotides: TGTGCCAGCAGTTATCGACCCCTAGCGGGAGGAGCGGTGTTTGAGACCCAGTACTTC. Translation gives CASSYRPLAGGAVFETQYF.

This clonotype came up many times. The chain couples TRBV23-1 to TRBJ2-6; a possible D gene is TRBD2 (5 bases). TRBV23-1 is an open reading frame, and its role is uncertain. This CDR3 region has 19 residues. Trimming shortened V by 4 bases and J by 0 bases, and 19 bases separated the two germline ends. The CDR3 DNA reads as TGCGCCAGCAGTCGTTCTATCGGGGTTTCAAGCTCTGGGGCCAACGTCCTGACTTTC. This codes for CASSRSIGVSSSGANVLTF.

This clonotype was picked up a small number of times. The chain uses TRBV12-5 and TRBJ1-5, with D hard to call. CDR1 is LGHNT and CDR2 is FRNRAP in the germline V gene. The CDR3 consists of 16 residues. Trimming took 2 bases from V and 4 from J, leaving 15 bases between them. In DNA, the CDR3 is TGTGCTAGTGGTTTGTTCCGGGCCGGGAGTAATCAGCCCCAGCATTTT. This gives the protein CASGLFRAGSNQPQHF.

The chain joins TRBV5-1 to TRBJ2-1; 8 positions agree with TRBD2. The CDR3 totals 16 residues. CDR1 and CDR2 (germline): SGHRS, YFSETQ. V shed 3 bases and J 5 bases; nucleotides not matched to a gene: 10. The CDR3 is CASSSDAGGRNNEQFF. Written as DNA, the CDR3 is TGCGCCAGCAGCTCGGATGCGGGGGGTAGAAACAATGAGCAGTTCTTC.

This clonotype came up many times. V is TRBV9 and J is TRBJ2-7; TRBD2 agrees at 7 bases. The V and J ends lost 0 bases and 6 bases, in that order; junction bases with no gene match: 9. From germline, CDR1 is SGDLS and CDR2 YYNGEE. This CDR3 has 15 amino acids. The CDR3 nucleotides are TGTGCCAGCAGCGTAGAGGGGAGGGAGGGCTCCGAGCAGTACTTC. It yields the protein CASSVEGREGSEQYF. The whole variable domain, remainder taken from reference TRBV9 and TRBJ2-7, is DSGVTQTPKHLITATGQRVTLRCSPRSGDLSVYWYQQSLDQGLQFLIQYYNGEERAKGNILERFSAQQFPDLHSELNLSSLELGDSALYFCASSVEGREGSEQYFGPGTRLTVT.

In this sample, this clonotype turned up many times. The V and J genes are TRBV3-1 and TRBJ2-7; D possibly uses TRBD1 or TRBD2 (6 bases each). The CDR3 totals 15 residues. Trimming shortened V by 4 bases and J by 0 bases, and 13 bases separated the two germline ends. CDR1 and CDR2 (germline): LGHDT, YNNKEL (reference sequence). The chain's CDR3 is CASSPPGARSYEQYF. CDR3 DNA: TGTGCCAGCAGCCCCCCGGGGGCGCGCTCCTACGAGCAGTACTTC.

This clonotype was detected many times. This chain joins TRBV28 and TRBJ1-6; D not resolved. Germline V gene sequence: CDR1 MDHEN, CDR2 SYDVKM. V lost 1 base and J 5 bases, leaving 12 bases between the germline ends. The CDR3 has 16 residues. The CDR3 here is CASSLLRGGDNSPLHF. CDR3 in DNA: TGTGCCAGCAGTTTATTACGGGGAGGTGATAATTCACCCCTCCACTTT.

This clonotype was seen ten or more times. The CDR3 sequence is CASSQRLNTEAFF. The CDR3 DNA sequence: TGTGCCAGCAGCCAACGCTTGAACACTGAAGCTTTCTTT. The chain joins TRBV3-1 to TRBJ1-1; D is uncertain. Germline CDR1 reads LGHDT; CDR2 reads YNNKEL (reference sequence). Trimming took off 2 bases at V and 0 bases at J, with 4 bases between the two ends. The CDR3 covers 13 residues. The variable domain in full, completed from reference TRBV3-1 and TRBJ1-1, reads DTAVSQTPKYLVTQMGNDKSIKCEQNLGHDTMYWYKQDSKKFLKIMFSYNNKELIINETVPNRFSPKSPDKAHLNLHINSLELGDSAVYFCASSQRLNTEAFFGQGTRLTVV.

This clonotype was found many times. V usage is TRBV12-3 or TRBV12-4 and J usage is TRBJ2-7; 10 bases map to TRBD1. With V trimmed by 11 bases and J by 4 bases, 5 bases remained unmatched. There are 12 residues in the CDR3. CDR3 amino acids: CACGTGVYEQYF. CDR3 nucleotide sequence: TGTGCCTGCGGGACAGGGGTATACGAGCAGTACTTC.